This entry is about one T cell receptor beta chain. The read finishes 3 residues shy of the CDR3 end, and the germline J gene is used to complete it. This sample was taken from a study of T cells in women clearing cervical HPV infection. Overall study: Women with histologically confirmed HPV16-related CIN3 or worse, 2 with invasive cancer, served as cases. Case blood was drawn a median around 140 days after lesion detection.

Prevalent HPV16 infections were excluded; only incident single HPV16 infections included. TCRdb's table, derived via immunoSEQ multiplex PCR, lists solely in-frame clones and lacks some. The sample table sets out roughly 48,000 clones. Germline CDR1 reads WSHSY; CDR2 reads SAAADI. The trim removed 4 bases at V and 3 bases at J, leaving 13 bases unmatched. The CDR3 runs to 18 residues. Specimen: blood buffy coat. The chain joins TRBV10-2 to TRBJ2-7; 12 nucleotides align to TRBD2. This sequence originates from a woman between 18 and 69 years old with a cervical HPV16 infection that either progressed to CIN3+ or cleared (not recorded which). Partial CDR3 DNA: TGCGCCAGCAGTGTCCCCAGCGTGGGACTAGCGGGTATCTACGAG. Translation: CASSVPSVGLAGIYE. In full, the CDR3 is CASSVPSVGLAGIYEQYF.